The 14 T cell receptor beta chains reported below all come from one sample, sequenced in a study of glioma-infiltrating T cells. The iRepertoire nested amplicon-rescue multiplex PCR amplified TCR alpha and beta CDR3s from RNA. TCRdb processed the multiplex PCR reads anew with MiXCR; each CDR3 protein has one entry. The sample shows about 180,000 distinct CDR3 sequences, under 55% of them seen only once. Sequencing was carried out using glioma tissue, nonneoplastic brain tissue, or PBMCs (not recorded which). These receptors originate from a human donor with low-grade glioma or glioblastoma, undergoing nonglioma brain surgery, or in good health (not recorded which).

The sample holds a few counts of this clonotype. The V and J genes are TRBV2 and TRBJ2-1, with D perhaps matching TRBD2 (5 bases). V was trimmed by 11 bases and J by 1 base, leaving 15 bases between them. The CDR3 runs to 14 residues. Germline values: CDR1 SNHLY, CDR2 FYNNEI. The CDR3 sequence is CASGRGSSYNEQFF. For the CDR3, the DNA is TGTGCCTCCGGGCGCGGGTCTTCCTACAATGAGCAGTTCTTC. Full variable domain (rest looked up from reference TRBV2 and TRBJ2-1): EPEVTQTPSHQVTQMGQEVILRCVPISNHLYFYWYRQILGQKVEFLVSFYNNEISEKSEIFDDQFSVERPDGSNFTLKIRSTKLEDSAMYFCASGRGSSYNEQFFGPGTRLTVL.

Comments on this clonotype: This could be a read error, since a much larger clone is one nucleotide away. The V and J genes are TRBV20-1 and TRBJ2-7; maybe TRBD1 (6 bases). The germline gives CDR1 DFQATT, CDR2 SNEGSKA (reference sequence). V was trimmed by 2 bases and J by 5 bases, leaving 16 bases between them. This CDR3 has 14 amino acids. The CDR3 spells CSARFSTRDNEQYF. CDR3 in DNA: TGCAGTGCTAGATTCTCGACCAGGGACAACGAGCAGTACTTC.

A remark on this clonotype: One end of the junction fails to match germline, which may point to a read error. The J gene is TRBJ2-7, the V gene TRBV4-1, with 8 bases lining up with TRBD1. Germline assignment: CDR1 MGHRA and CDR2 YSYEKL. The CDR3 is 13 amino acids. CDR3 loop: CASSYGTGYERYF. The CDR3 bases are TGCGCCAGCAGCTACGGGACAGGCTACGAGCGGTACTTC.

This clonotype was found a few times. The V call is TRBV12-3 or TRBV12-4, the J call TRBJ1-1; 7 bases map to TRBD1. V lost 4 bases to trimming and J lost 1 base; unmatched junction nucleotides: 3. The CDR3 is 14 amino acids. CDR3 DNA sequence: TGTGCCAGCAGTTGGGACAGAGAGAACACTGAAGCTTTCTTT. Its translation is CASSWDRENTEAFF.

In its sample, this clonotype was seen many times. V gene TRBV6-1 combines with J gene TRBJ1-4; D uncertain. Trimming removed 7 bases at V and 0 bases at J, with 12 bases between. Per the germline V gene, CDR1 is MNHNS and CDR2 is SASEGT. The CDR3 consists of 15 residues. CDR3 protein: CASIDGSSTNEKLFF. The CDR3 DNA reads as TGTGCCAGCATCGACGGGAGTTCAACTAATGAAAAACTGTTTTTT.

The chain combines TRBV24-1 with TRBJ1-5; tentatively, D is TRBD1 (6 bases). CDR3 size: 16 residues. Germline CDR1 and CDR2: KGHDR and SFDVKD. Trimming left V 2 bases short and J 3 bases short, with 13 bases between. CDR3 region: CATSDSGTPINQPQHF. The DNA for the CDR3 is TGTGCCACCAGTGATTCCGGGACACCTATCAATCAGCCCCAGCATTTT.

This clonotype came up many times. The junction differs from germline at one of its ends, possibly a read error. The rearrangement links TRBV7-2 to TRBJ2-7; a possible D gene is TRBD1 (5 bases). The length of the CDR3 is 12 residues. Per germline, CDR1 SGHTA and CDR2 FQGNSA. DNA for the CDR3: TGTGCCAGCAGCTTAGCGCTGACAGACCCCTCCTTC. Encoded protein: CASSLALTDPSF. The entire variable domain, with the rest obtained from reference TRBV7-2 and TRBJ2-7, is as follows: GAGVSQSPSNKVTEKGKDVELRCDPISGHTALYWYRQSLGQGLEFLIYFQGNSAPDKSGLPSDRFSAERTGGSVSTLTIQRTQQEDSAVYLCASSLALTDPSFGPGTRLTVT.

As regards this clonotype: One junction end disagrees with the germline gene, perhaps due to a read error. The chain recombines TRBV2 with TRBJ2-5, with D possibly matching TRBD1 (6 bases). The V gene's germline CDR1 is SNHLY and CDR2 FYNNEI. The CDR3 spans 12 residues. CDR3 residues: CANSTGQETQYF. In nucleotides, the CDR3 is TGTGCCAACAGTACAGGGCAAGAGACCCAGTACTTC. The whole variable domain, remainder taken from reference TRBV2 and TRBJ2-5, is EPEVTQTPSHQVTQMGQEVILRCVPISNHLYFYWYRQILGQKVEFLVSFYNNEISEKSEIFDDQFSVERPDGSNFTLKIRSTKLEDSAMYFCANSTGQETQYFGPGTRLLVL.

In this sample, this clonotype turned up once. A much larger clone sits a single nucleotide away, making a read error possible. V gene TRBV28 combines with J gene TRBJ2-1; 7 bases align to TRBD2. This CDR3 has 15 residues. J was trimmed by 10 bases and V by 2 bases; bases with no gene match: 11. The germline V gene encodes CDR1 MDHEN and CDR2 SYDVKM. CDR3 amino acids: CASSLRGGISYEQFF. CDR3 nucleotide sequence: TGTGCCAGCAGTTTACGGGGAGGGATTTCCTACGAGCAGTTCTTC.

This clonotype was picked up a small number of times. V gene TRBV14 combines with J gene TRBJ2-1, with 8 bases fitting TRBD2. The CDR3 totals 16 residues. V shed 0 bases, J shed 5 bases, and the junction held 6 bases outside the gene matches. CDR1 and CDR2 (germline): SGHDN, FVKESK. CDR3 coding DNA: TGTGCCAGCAGCCAAGATCAGACGGGAGGGAACAATGAGCAGTTCTTC. It yields the protein CASSQDQTGGNNEQFF.

For this clonotype: At one end, the junction sequence differs from germline, possibly due to a read error. This sequence joins TRBV14 and TRBJ2-1; no reliable D call. This CDR3 contains 11 residues. Germline lookup yields CDR1 SGHDN and CDR2 FVKESK. CDR3 protein: CASSYFNDQFF. In nucleotides, the CDR3 is TGTGCCAGTTCATACTTCAATGATCAGTTCTTC.

The V call is TRBV29-1, the J call TRBJ2-2, with 9 bases that match TRBD1. V shed 6 bases and J 6 bases; nucleotides not matched to a gene: 5. Per the germline V gene, CDR1 is SQVTM and CDR2 is ANQGSEA. This CDR3 comprises 13 residues. CDR3 bases: TGCAGCGTGCAAACAGGGGGCGCCGGGGAGCTGTTTTTT. It codes for CSVQTGGAGELFF.

As to this clonotype: A clone one base away is much larger, so this may be a read error. This chain joins TRBV20-1 and TRBJ2-7, with D uncertain. From germline, CDR1 is DFQATT and CDR2 SNEGSKA (reference sequence). This CDR3 is 12 amino acids long. Written as DNA, the CDR3 is TGCAGTGCTAGAGGCCTGCCCTACAAGCAGTACTTC. This sequence encodes CSARGLPYKQYF.

Regarding this clonotype: A much bigger clone sits one base away, suggesting this may be a read error. The chain combines TRBV28 with TRBJ2-5, with 12 bases fitting TRBD1. Germline assignment: CDR1 MDHEN and CDR2 SYDVKM. With 8 bases clipped from V and 3 bases from J, the junction kept 1 base outside the gene matches. The CDR3 is made up of 13 amino acids. The DNA of the CDR3 is TGTGCCAGCGGGACAGGGGGCAAAGAGACCCAGTACTTC. Its protein product is CASGTGGKETQYF. The entire variable domain, with the rest obtained from reference TRBV28 and TRBJ2-5, is as follows: DVKVTQSSRYLVKRTGEKVFLECVQDMDHENMFWYRQDPGLGLRLIYFSYDVKMKEKGDIPEGYSVSREKKERFSLILESASTNQTSMYLCASGTGGKETQYFGPGTRLLVL.